This TCR beta chain was sequenced in a study of blood T cell repertoires in COVID-19. Study-level information: The United States, Italy and Spain provided the acute and convalescent COVID-19 samples. In each case, the material was cDNA or gDNA derived from T cells, B-cell-depleted T cells, or PBMCs.

Germline V CDR1 and CDR2: LNHDA, SQIVND (reference sequence). The CDR3 extends over 15 amino acids. Trimming took 0 bases from V and 6 from J; bases not matched to a gene: 4. Original analysis: It was from reference gene primer amplification that nucleated cell counts were estimated. Profiling relied on immunoSEQ multiplex PCR, and the TCRdb table lists in-frame clones only, not all of them. The V and J calls and clone size come from that table; D and trimming were worked out from the DNA. The sample yields hundreds of thousands of clones, roughly 85% seen once. This TCR was sampled from a man in his forties with acute or convalescent COVID-19. V gene TRBV19 combines with J gene TRBJ2-7; 11 bases agree with TRBD1. What was sequenced was peripheral blood. CDR3 sequence: CASSIDGTGGSEQYF. The CDR3 bases are TGTGCCAGTAGTATAGACGGGACAGGGGGATCCGAGCAGTACTTC. The full variable domain, in which reference TRBV19 and TRBJ2-7 provide the parts outside the CDR3, is DGGITQSPKYLFRKEGQNVTLSCEQNLNHDAMYWYRQDPGQGLRLIYYSQIVNDFQKGDIAEGYSVSREKKESFPLTVTSAQKNPTAFYLCASSIDGTGGSEQYFGPGTRLTVT.